Given below is one TCR beta chain in context. What it binds is not known. TCRdb keeps only in-frame clones here, not all; method: immunoSEQ multiplex PCR. The sample includes 70,000 or so clones, approximately 80% of them seen just once. Germline V gene data show CDR1 as KGHSH and CDR2 as LQKENI. V was clipped by 1 base and J by 1 base, with 25 bases between them. The CDR3 contains 20 residues. The data stem from a study of OX40 agonist ivuxolimab in advanced cancers. Study-wide points: Expanded clones were, on average, more numerous in CD8+ T cells than in CD4+. The expanded peripheral T cells' antigen specificity was not determined.

V gene TRBV18 combines with J gene TRBJ1-1, with unresolved D. This TCR came from an adult with an advanced solid tumor such as melanoma, head and neck, liver or kidney cancer. The starting material was CD4+ or CD8+ T cells sorted from blood, obtained in a trial of the OX40 agonist ivuxolimab. This CDR3 reads CASSPQRLQNRPSSNTEAFF. Here the CDR3 DNA reads TGTGCCAGCTCACCACAGCGTCTACAGAATAGACCTAGTTCGAACACTGAAGCTTTCTTT.